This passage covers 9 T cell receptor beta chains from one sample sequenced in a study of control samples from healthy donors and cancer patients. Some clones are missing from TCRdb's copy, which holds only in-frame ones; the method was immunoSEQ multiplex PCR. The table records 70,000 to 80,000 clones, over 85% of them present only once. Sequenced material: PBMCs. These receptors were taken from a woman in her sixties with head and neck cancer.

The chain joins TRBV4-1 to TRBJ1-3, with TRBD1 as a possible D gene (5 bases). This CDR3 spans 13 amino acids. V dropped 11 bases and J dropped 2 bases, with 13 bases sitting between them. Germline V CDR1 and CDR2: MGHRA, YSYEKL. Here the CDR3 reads CASGGRAGNTIYF. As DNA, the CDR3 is TGCGCCTCCGGGGGGAGAGCTGGAAACACCATATATTTT.

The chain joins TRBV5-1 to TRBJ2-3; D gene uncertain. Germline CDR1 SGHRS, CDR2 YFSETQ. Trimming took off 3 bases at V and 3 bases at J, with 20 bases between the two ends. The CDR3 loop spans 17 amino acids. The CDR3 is CASSSRIDIRNTDTQYF. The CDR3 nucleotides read TGCGCCAGCAGCTCTAGGATAGACATCCGGAATACAGATACGCAGTATTTT.

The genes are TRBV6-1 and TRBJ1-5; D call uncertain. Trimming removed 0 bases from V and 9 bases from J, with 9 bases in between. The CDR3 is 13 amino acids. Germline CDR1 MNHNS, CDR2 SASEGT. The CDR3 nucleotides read TGTGCCAGCAGTGAAGCAGGGTCCGGGCCCCAGCATTTT. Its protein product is CASSEAGSGPQHF.

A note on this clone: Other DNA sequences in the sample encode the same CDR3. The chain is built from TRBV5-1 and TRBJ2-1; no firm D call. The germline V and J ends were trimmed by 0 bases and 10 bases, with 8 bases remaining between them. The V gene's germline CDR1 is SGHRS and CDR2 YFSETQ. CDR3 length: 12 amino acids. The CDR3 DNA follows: TGCGCCAGCAGCTTGGAGTTAGGGGAGCAGTTCTTC. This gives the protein CASSLELGEQFF.

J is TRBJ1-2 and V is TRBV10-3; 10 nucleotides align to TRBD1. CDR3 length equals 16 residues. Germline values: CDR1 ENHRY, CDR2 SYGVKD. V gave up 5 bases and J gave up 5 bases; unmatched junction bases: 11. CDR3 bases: TGTGCCATCAGTAGTACCGGGGACAGGGGCGATTATGGCTACACCTTC. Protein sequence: CAISSTGDRGDYGYTF.

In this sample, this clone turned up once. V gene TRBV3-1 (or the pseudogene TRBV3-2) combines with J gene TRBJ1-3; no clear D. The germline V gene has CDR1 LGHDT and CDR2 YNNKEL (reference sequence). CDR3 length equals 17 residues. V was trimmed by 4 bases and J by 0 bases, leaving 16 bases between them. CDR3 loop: CASSPEVYPSSGNTIYF. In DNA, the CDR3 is TGTGCCAGCAGCCCAGAGGTTTACCCGAGCTCTGGAAACACCATATATTTT.

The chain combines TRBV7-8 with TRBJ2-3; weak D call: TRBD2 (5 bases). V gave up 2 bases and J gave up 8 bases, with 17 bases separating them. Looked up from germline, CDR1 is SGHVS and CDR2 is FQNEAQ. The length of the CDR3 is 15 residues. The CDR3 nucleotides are TGTGCCAGCAGCTTAAGGAGGCTAGAGTCCGGTACGCAGTATTTT. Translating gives CASSLRRLESGTQYF. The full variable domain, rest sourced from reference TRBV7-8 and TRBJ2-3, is GAGVSQSPRYKVAKRGQDVALRCDPISGHVSLFWYQQALGQGPEFLTYFQNEAQLDKSGLPSDRFFAERPEGSVSTLKIQRTQQEDSAVYLCASSLRRLESGTQYFGPGTRLTVL.

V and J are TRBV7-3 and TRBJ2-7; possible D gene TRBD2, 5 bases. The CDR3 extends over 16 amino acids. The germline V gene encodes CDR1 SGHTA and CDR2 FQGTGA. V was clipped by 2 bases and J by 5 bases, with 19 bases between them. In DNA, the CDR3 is TGTGCCAGCAGCTTATCCCGGACTGTCGGGTCCCACGAGCAGTACTTC. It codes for CASSLSRTVGSHEQYF.

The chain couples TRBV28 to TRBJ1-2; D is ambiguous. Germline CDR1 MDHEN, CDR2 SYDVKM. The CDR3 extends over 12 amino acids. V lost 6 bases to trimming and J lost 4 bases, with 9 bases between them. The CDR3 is CASRPAPYGYTF. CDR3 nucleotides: TGTGCCAGCAGGCCCGCGCCCTATGGCTACACCTTC.